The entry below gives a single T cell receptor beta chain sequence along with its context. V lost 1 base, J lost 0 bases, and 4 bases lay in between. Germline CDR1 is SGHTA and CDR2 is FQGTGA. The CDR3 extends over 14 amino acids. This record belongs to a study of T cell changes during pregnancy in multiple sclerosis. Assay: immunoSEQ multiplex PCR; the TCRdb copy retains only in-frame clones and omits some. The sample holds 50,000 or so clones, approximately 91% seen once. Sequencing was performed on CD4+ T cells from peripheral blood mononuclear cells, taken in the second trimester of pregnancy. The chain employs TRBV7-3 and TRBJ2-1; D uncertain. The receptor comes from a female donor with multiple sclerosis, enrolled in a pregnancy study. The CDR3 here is CASSLKSSYNEQFF. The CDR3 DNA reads TGTGCCAGCAGCTTAAAGAGCTCCTACAATGAGCAGTTCTTC.